This T cell receptor beta chain derives from a study of T cell clonality in common variable immunodeficiency (dated by TCRdb to 2014 to 2015). Most of the CVID patients and most of the healthy controls were of Caucasian heritage. Heparinized peripheral whole blood samples of roughly 5 to 8.5 ml were obtained from each donor. Genomic DNA from adults with common variable immune deficiency (CVID) and from healthy adult controls was used for sequencing of TCRbeta CDR3 repertoires. The control group comprised 22 healthy adult volunteers, some 12 female and roughly ten male, aged 23 to 66 years with a mean age of around 35. Diluted blood was density-centrifuged over Hypaque 1077 or Ficoll-Paque to isolate peripheral blood mononuclear cells. Genomic DNA was obtained from unsorted mononuclear cells using either Qiagen column purification or a centrifugation-based method. For sequencing input, CVID and control samples contributed equivalent amounts of genomic DNA. For every sample, a 60 bp segment covering the rearranged TCRbeta CDR3 region was amplified and then sequenced. The immunoSEQ assay, a bias-corrected multiplex PCR combined with high-throughput sequencing, was used for TCRbeta amplification. The study's own analysis went as follows. Every unique nucleotide sequence counted as a clone and was annotated with V, D and J genes, copy number and frequency. Sequences were labeled productive if in frame, and non-productive if out of frame or containing stop codons. As previously described, clonality was calculated on the basis of Shannon's entropy. The predicted amino acid sequences of productive clones were used to derive the mean CDR3 Kyte-Doolittle hydropathy. Scaled V gene usage was hierarchically clustered using Manhattan distance and complete linkage with the R hclust function. To assess clone sharing by CDR3 amino acid sequence, 12 repertoires per group were resampled over 100 rounds. The repertoires were screened for some 70 published EBV-specific TCRbeta sequences and 200 to 250 published CMV-specific TCRbeta sequences. A couple of CVID samples that yielded fewer than 10,000 sequences were excluded from the analysis, so 40 to 50 CVID repertoires were retained. Not all clones reach the TCRdb copy of this immuneACCESS table, which keeps in-frame sequences only. Checked studies attribute under half of the gap to unresolved V genes and leave the rest unexplained. V, J and clone size reflect that table, while D and trimming were determined from the DNA. For this sample, some 44,000 clones are listed, none of them singletons. The ten largest clones take up 8.5% to 12% of the sample.

The germline V gene provides CDR1 SGHNT and CDR2 YENEEA. V trim: 5 bases; J trim: 5 bases; unmatched bases: 10. The cysteine opens and the phenylalanine closes a CDR3 of 15 amino acids. The 36 bases shown cover part of the CDR3, and their frame starts at base 1. The full study reports these points: Even though DNA input was the same, control samples had an average of about 80,000 unique sequences each, compared with about 32,000 in CVID samples. The authors noted that sequencing repertoires of T cell subpopulations would be needed to clarify what caused the increased clonality in CVID. TCRbeta clonality was higher in CVID subjects than in healthy controls (t-test p = 0.018), and the increase was most characteristic of about a third of subjects. Correlations of repertoire features with clinical complications were constrained by heterogeneity among patients within the CVID cohort. CVID TCRbeta sequences were reported to have fewer deletions and N-nucleotide insertions and to lack highly modified clones with 13 or more V deletions. Fewer TCRbeta clones were shared among CVID subjects than among healthy controls (p < 0.0001).

This clone has at least ten counts. Its cognate antigen has yet to be identified. The CDR3 end is not reached by the read, which stops 3 residues before it; the germline J gene fills it in. The rearranged segments are TRBV11-3 and TRBJ2-5; 8 middle bases align to TRBD2. This TCR was recovered from a person aged 18 to 70 in good health. What was sequenced was peripheral blood mononuclear cells. CDR3 bases read: TGTGCCAGCAGCGCCACAAGCGGGGGCGGGGAGACC. Translated, it gives CASSATSGGGET. The whole CDR3 is CASSATSGGGETQYF. With the rest looked up from the reference TRBV11-3 and TRBJ2-5 genes rather than sequenced, the full variable domain is EAGVVQSPRYKIIEKKQPVAFWCNPISGHNTLYWYLQNLGQGPELLIRYENEEAVDDSQLPKDRFSAERLKGVDSTLKIQPAELGDSAVYLCASSATSGGGETQYFGPGTRLLVL.